Shown below are 21 T cell receptor beta chains from a single sample sequenced in a study of T cells in Graves' hyperthyroidism and ophthalmopathy. The TCR beta CDR3 regions underwent amplification using RNA transcripts as the source. Primed by the HTBI set, a first-round RT-PCR was run on the TCR CDR3. TCRdb ran MiXCR on the multiplex PCR reads and lists one entry per CDR3 protein. The sample shows approximately 430,000 distinct CDR3 sequences, roughly 14% of them seen only once. The specimen was blood. The receptors stem from a young man with Graves' ophthalmopathy.

The rearrangement links TRBV7-3 to TRBJ2-1; 7 bases agree with TRBD2. Looked up from germline, CDR1 is SGHTA and CDR2 is FQGTGA. The CDR3 runs to 14 residues. V lost 2 bases, J lost 6 bases, and 4 bases stayed unmatched. The CDR3 is CASSLFREVNEQFF. The CDR3, as DNA: TGTGCCAGCAGCTTATTTCGGGAGGTCAATGAGCAGTTCTTC.

This CDR3 reads CSASSREETQYF. The CDR3 coding sequence is TGCAGTGCTAGTAGCAGGGAAGAGACCCAGTACTTC. This chain links TRBV20-1 with TRBJ2-5; tentatively, D is TRBD1 (5 bases). The CDR3 length is 12 residues. V was pared by 3 bases and J by 3 bases, with 8 bases between. Per the germline V gene, CDR1 is DFQATT and CDR2 is SNEGSKA (reference sequence).

Turning to this clonotype: The junction shows a germline mismatch at one end, possibly a read error. The chain has TRBV4-1 and TRBJ2-1, with 8 bases that match TRBD1. Germline lookup yields CDR1 MGHRA and CDR2 YSYEKL. This CDR3 has 16 residues. The CDR3, as DNA: TGCGCCATCAGCCGGGAGACAGGGGATACCCACAATGAGCAGTTCTTC. This codes for CAISRETGDTHNEQFF.

This clonotype was seen a handful of times. V and J are TRBV11-1 and TRBJ2-7; TRBD1 aligns across 8 bases. J was trimmed by 4 bases and V by 5 bases; bases with no gene match: 13. The germline CDR1 and CDR2 sequences are SGHAT and FQDESV (reference sequence). This CDR3 has 16 amino acids. In DNA form, the CDR3 reads TGTGCCAGCAGCCCCGGCCTCGGACAGGGTTTTTACGAGCAGTACTTC. Protein sequence: CASSPGLGQGFYEQYF. The variable domain in full, completed from reference TRBV11-1 and TRBJ2-7, reads EAEVAQSPRYKITEKSQAVAFWCDPISGHATLYWYRQILGQGPELLVQFQDESVVDDSQLPKDRFSAERLKGVDSTLKIQPAELGDSAMYLCASSPGLGQGFYEQYFGPGTRLTVT.

This clonotype was counted at least ten times. This may arise from a read error, as a much more abundant clone is one base away. The chain has TRBV11-2 and TRBJ2-7; D uncertain. CDR3 length: 12 amino acids. The V end lost 2 bases, the J end lost 3 bases, and 5 bases lay between the germline ends. Germline V CDR1 and CDR2: SGHAT, FQNNGV. The CDR3 sequence: CASSLQNYEQYF. The CDR3 DNA follows: TGTGCCAGCAGCTTACAAAACTACGAGCAGTACTTC.

This clonotype was counted many times. This chain uses TRBV6-1 with TRBJ2-7, with D possibly TRBD1 on 6 matching bases. CDR1 is MNHNS, CDR2 SASEGT, per germline. The V and J ends lost 6 bases and 1 base respectively, with 13 bases between them. The CDR3 has 14 residues. CDR3 region: CASRVGAASYEQYF. In DNA, the CDR3 is TGTGCCAGCAGGGTGGGGGCCGCGTCCTACGAGCAGTACTTC.

The table lists this clonotype with many counts. CDR3 amino acids: CASSLVAQGAVADTQYF. The CDR3 coding sequence is TGCGCCAGCAGCTTGGTGGCCCAGGGGGCTGTAGCAGATACGCAGTATTTT. This chain joins TRBV5-1 and TRBJ2-3, with 8 bases fitting TRBD1. After removal of 0 bases from V and 4 bases from J, the junction contained 10 bases not matched to a gene. Germline V CDR1 and CDR2: SGHRS, YFSETQ. The CDR3 contains 17 residues.

This clonotype has ten or more counts. The genes are TRBV5-1 and TRBJ2-1; 8 bases match TRBD1. Germline-derived CDR1 and CDR2 are SGHRS and YFSETQ. The J segment lost 1 base and the V segment lost 7 bases, leaving 4 bases of the junction unmatched. There are 14 residues in the CDR3. The DNA for the CDR3 is TGCGCCAGCCGCGGGACAGGATCCTACAATGAGCAGTTCTTC. It yields the protein CASRGTGSYNEQFF.

The chain carries TRBV5-1 and TRBJ2-1; 9 nucleotides match TRBD2. J gave up 6 bases and V 6 bases, and 10 bases lay outside the gene matches. Germline CDR1 and CDR2: SGHRS and YFSETQ. The CDR3 runs 15 residues. The CDR3 reads CASKVLAGVSNEQFF. CDR3 in DNA: TGCGCCAGCAAAGTTTTAGCGGGAGTATCCAATGAGCAGTTCTTC. Full variable domain (missing parts from reference TRBV5-1 and TRBJ2-1): KAGVTQTPRYLIKTRGQQVTLSCSPISGHRSVSWYQQTPGQGLQFLFEYFSETQRNKGNFPGRFSGRQFSNSRSEMNVSTLELGDSALYLCASKVLAGVSNEQFFGPGTRLTVL.

V is TRBV18 and J is TRBJ2-1; perhaps TRBD2 as D (6 bases). Trimming stripped 7 bases from V and 6 bases from J, with 13 bases between. CDR3 length: 13 amino acids. CDR1 and CDR2 (germline): KGHSH, LQKENI. The CDR3 loop is CASLGTYLNEQFF. CDR3 nucleotides: TGTGCCAGCTTGGGGACTTACCTCAATGAGCAGTTCTTC.

This clonotype was observed a handful of times. The rearrangement links TRBV19 to TRBJ2-5; D is perhaps TRBD2 (6 bases). CDR1 is LNHDA, CDR2 SQIVND, per germline (reference sequence). V lost 5 bases and J 2 bases, leaving 15 bases between the germline ends. The CDR3 length is 15 residues. The CDR3 coding sequence is TGTGCCAGTAGTGGCGTCGGGAGTGGGCAAGAGACCCAGTACTTC. Its translation: CASSGVGSGQETQYF.

This clonotype was seen repeatedly, ten times or more. The chain couples TRBV2 to TRBJ2-7, with D perhaps assigned TRBD1 or TRBD2 (6 bases each). The length of the CDR3 is 15 residues. Trimming pared 0 bases from V and 2 bases from J, leaving 11 bases between. Germline V gives CDR1 SNHLY, CDR2 FYNNEI. The CDR3 spells CASSEAKGGAYEQYF. The CDR3 DNA sequence: TGTGCCAGCAGTGAAGCTAAGGGGGGAGCCTACGAGCAGTACTTC.

In its sample, this clonotype was seen many times. V is TRBV7-3 and J is TRBJ2-7; no firm D call. V was cut by 1 base and J by 9 bases, with 13 bases left in between. The CDR3 spans 13 residues. Germline loops: CDR1 SGHTA, CDR2 FQGTGA. CDR3 nucleotides: TGTGCCAGCAGCTTAAGTGGCCGTGACGGGCAGTACTTC. Its protein product is CASSLSGRDGQYF.

Many counts were recorded for this clonotype. The V gene is TRBV12-3 or TRBV12-4, the J gene TRBJ2-2; no definite D call. The CDR3 runs 13 residues. V was cut by 9 bases and J by 6 bases, with 14 bases left in between. In DNA, the CDR3 is TGTGCCAGGACCCTTGGTGCCCCCGGGGAGCTGTTTTTT. The encoded protein is CARTLGAPGELFF.

At least ten counts were recorded for this clonotype. The chain employs TRBV15 and TRBJ1-5; 7 bases agree with TRBD1. Trimming removed 10 bases from V and 1 base from J; junction bases left unmatched: 4. CDR1 and CDR2 (germline): LNHNV, YYDKDF (reference sequence). This CDR3 has 13 residues. The chain's CDR3 is CAITRGSNQPQHF. DNA of the CDR3: TGTGCCATTACCAGGGGGAGCAATCAGCCCCAGCATTTT.

The chain employs TRBV6-6 and TRBJ1-5; no reliable D call. Trimming pared 0 bases from V and 1 base from J, leaving 7 bases between. This CDR3 region has 15 residues. CDR1 is MNHNY, CDR2 SVGAGI, per germline (reference sequence). CDR3 region: CASSYSVGSNQPQHF. CDR3 coding DNA: TGTGCCAGCAGTTACTCGGTCGGGAGCAATCAGCCCCAGCATTTT.

With respect to this clonotype: One end of the junction is discordant with germline, which a read error may explain. The chain recombines TRBV7-9 with TRBJ1-2, with TRBD1 identical over 10 bases. This CDR3 comprises 14 residues. Germline V gene lookup returns CDR1 SEHNR and CDR2 FQNEAQ (reference sequence). The CDR3 region is CAGREGTGDYGYTF. Written as DNA, the CDR3 is TGTGCCGGCAGGGAGGGGACAGGGGACTATGGCTACACCTTC. The full variable domain, with the rest looked up from reference TRBV7-9 and TRBJ1-2, is DTGVSQNPRHKITKRGQNVTFRCDPISEHNRLYWYRQTLGQGPEFLTYFQNEAQLEKSRLLSDRFSAERPKGSFSTLEIQRTEQGDSAMYLCAGREGTGDYGYTFGSGTRLTVV.

The V gene is TRBV12-3 or TRBV12-4, the J gene TRBJ2-7, with TRBD2 matching 9 bases. CDR3 length: 16 amino acids. V shed 7 bases and J 0 bases; nucleotides not matched to a gene: 10. The CDR3 loop reads CASNSPGLADSYEQYF. The DNA of the CDR3 is TGTGCCAGCAATTCCCCGGGACTAGCAGACTCCTACGAGCAGTACTTC.

Turning to this clonotype: One base away lies a much larger clone, so this may be a sequencing read error. The rearrangement uses TRBV5-1 and TRBJ1-1, with D possibly matching TRBD1 (6 bases). The V gene lost 3 bases and the J gene lost 3 bases, with 18 bases spanning the gap. CDR1 SGHRS and CDR2 YFSETQ come from the germline V gene. The CDR3 totals 16 residues. This chain's CDR3 is CASSSLSGAGDTEAFF. The CDR3 DNA is TGCGCCAGCAGCTCACTCTCGGGGGCGGGGGACACTGAAGCTTTCTTT.

The rearrangement uses TRBV20-1 and TRBJ2-5; no definite D call. With 7 bases removed from V and 5 bases from J, the gap between germline ends came to 14 bases. The CDR3 contains 12 residues. CDR1 DFQATT and CDR2 SNEGSKA come from the germline V gene (reference sequence). CDR3 sequence reads: CSEHKSGETQYF. CDR3 DNA sequence: TGCAGTGAACACAAGAGTGGGGAGACCCAGTACTTC.

This chain links TRBV2 with TRBJ2-1; 13 nucleotides align to TRBD2. This CDR3 is 16 amino acids long. Per the germline V gene, CDR1 is SNHLY and CDR2 is FYNNEI. Germline trimming cut 5 bases from V and 7 bases from J; bases unmatched to any gene: 8. CDR3 region: CASSLSRTSGSNEQFF. CDR3 nucleotides: TGTGCCAGCAGTTTATCGAGGACTAGCGGGAGTAATGAGCAGTTCTTC.